Listed below are T cell receptor beta chains from one sample, sequenced in a study of CD8 T cells in ankylosing spondylitis. Via MiXCR, TCRdb re-called the 5' RACE reads, giving one row per CDR3 protein. Of 650,000 to 800,000 distinct CDR3 sequences in the sample, around 19% were seen once. Material for sequencing was blood, either unsorted or a sorted T cell fraction (not recorded which). The receptors here all came from a male donor with ankylosing spondylitis. CDR3s include the opening cysteine and the closing phenylalanine or tryptophan. Each record gives: D gene, J gene, clone size, V gene, CDR3 protein, CDR3 DNA. D genes are given only for firm matches. Expanded clones get a size class; other rows say once, few or many, or leave the size out.

d_gene: NA
j_gene: TRBJ2-7
abundance: NA
v_gene: TRBV12-3/TRBV12-4
CDR3aa: CASSLEAAQGGSREQYF
CDR3nt: TGTGCCAGCAGTTTAGAGGCAGCCCAGGGGGGGTCTCGCGAGCAGTACTTC

d_gene: TRBD2
j_gene: TRBJ2-1
abundance: few
v_gene: TRBV18
CDR3aa: CASSPNLAGGQNDNEQFF
CDR3nt: TGTGCCAGCTCACCGAATCTAGCGGGGGGGCAGAATGACAATGAGCAGTTCTTC

d_gene: NA
j_gene: TRBJ2-5
abundance: NA
v_gene: TRBV12-3/TRBV12-4
CDR3aa: CASSLNPQETQYF
CDR3nt: TGTGCCAGCAGTTTAAACCCGCAAGAGACCCAGTACTTC

d_gene: NA
j_gene: TRBJ1-2
abundance: few
v_gene: TRBV4-1
CDR3aa: CASSQVEPINYGYTF
CDR3nt: TGCGCCAGCAGCCAAGTTGAACCGATTAACTATGGCTACACCTTC

d_gene: NA
j_gene: TRBJ2-2
abundance: NA
v_gene: TRBV12-3/TRBV12-4
CDR3aa: CASSLVASVNTGELFF
CDR3nt: TGTGCCAGCAGTTTGGTGGCTAGCGTTAACACCGGGGAGCTGTTTTTT

d_gene: NA
j_gene: TRBJ1-5
abundance: few
v_gene: TRBV24-1
CDR3aa: CATSDFNQPQHF
CDR3nt: TGTGCCACCAGTGATTTCAATCAGCCCCAGCATTTT

d_gene: NA
j_gene: TRBJ1-2
abundance: few
v_gene: TRBV12-3/TRBV12-4
CDR3aa: CASSFTLYGYTF
CDR3nt: TGTGCCAGCAGTTTTACGTTATATGGCTACACCTTC

d_gene: TRBD1
j_gene: TRBJ2-1
abundance: NA
v_gene: TRBV30
CDR3aa: CAWKGGYSYNEQFF
CDR3nt: TGTGCCTGGAAAGGGGGCTACTCCTACAATGAGCAGTTCTTC

d_gene: TRBD2
j_gene: TRBJ2-1
abundance: few
v_gene: TRBV20-1
CDR3aa: CSARGSGTYNEQFF
CDR3nt: TGCAGTGCTAGAGGTAGCGGGACGTACAATGAGCAGTTCTTC

d_gene: NA
j_gene: TRBJ1-2
abundance: NA
v_gene: TRBV5-6
CDR3aa: CASSWKYDYTF
CDR3nt: TGTGCCAGCAGCTGGAAATACGACTACACCTTC

d_gene: NA
j_gene: TRBJ2-5
abundance: NA
v_gene: TRBV10-3
CDR3aa: CAISALGGAAETQYF
CDR3nt: TGTGCCATCAGTGCCCTGGGGGGGGCCGCGGAGACCCAGTACTTC

d_gene: TRBD2
j_gene: TRBJ2-2
abundance: NA
v_gene: TRBV11-3
CDR3aa: CASSLDGAGDPTGELFF
CDR3nt: TGTGCCAGCAGCTTAGATGGAGCGGGAGATCCCACCGGGGAGCTGTTTTTT

d_gene: NA
j_gene: TRBJ1-2
abundance: NA
v_gene: TRBV24-1
CDR3aa: CATHDSNYGYTF
CDR3nt: TGTGCCACGCATGACAGCAACTATGGCTATACCTTC

d_gene: NA
j_gene: TRBJ2-7
abundance: NA
v_gene: TRBV18
CDR3aa: CASSPTLEWEQYF
CDR3nt: TGTGCCAGCTCACCAACCCTAGAATGGGAGCAGTACTTC

d_gene: NA
j_gene: TRBJ1-1
abundance: NA
v_gene: TRBV5-1
CDR3aa: CASSSGTFSNTEAFF
CDR3nt: TGCGCCAGCAGCTCAGGGACATTCTCGAACACTGAAGCTTTCTTT

d_gene: NA
j_gene: TRBJ2-1
abundance: NA
v_gene: TRBV30
CDR3aa: CAWSRIATEQFF
CDR3nt: TGTGCCTGGAGTCGGATAGCCACGGAGCAGTTCTTC

d_gene: TRBD1
j_gene: TRBJ2-7
abundance: NA
v_gene: TRBV7-9
CDR3aa: CASSSLRLGGNYEQYF
CDR3nt: TGTGCCAGCAGCTCTCTTCGGTTAGGGGGCAACTACGAGCAGTACTTC

d_gene: NA
j_gene: TRBJ2-5
abundance: few
v_gene: TRBV12-3/TRBV12-4
CDR3aa: CASSLGLPQETQYF
CDR3nt: TGTGCCAGCAGTTTAGGACTACCCCAAGAGACCCAGTACTTC

d_gene: NA
j_gene: TRBJ1-6
abundance: NA
v_gene: TRBV12-3/TRBV12-4
CDR3aa: CASSLRKDLALHF
CDR3nt: TGTGCCAGCAGCCTCCGTAAGGACCTGGCCCTCCACTTT

d_gene: NA
j_gene: TRBJ2-5
abundance: NA
v_gene: TRBV7-8
CDR3aa: CASSIGGYQETQYF
CDR3nt: TGTGCCAGCAGCATAGGGGGGTACCAAGAGACCCAGTACTTC

d_gene: NA
j_gene: TRBJ2-1
abundance: NA
v_gene: TRBV4-2
CDR3aa: CASSHSPIVGGSYNEQFF
CDR3nt: TGTGCCAGCAGCCATTCCCCCATAGTTGGTGGCTCCTACAATGAGCAGTTCTTC

d_gene: TRBD1
j_gene: TRBJ1-1
abundance: NA
v_gene: TRBV5-1
CDR3aa: CASSIGQGWTEAFF
CDR3nt: TGCGCCAGCAGCATAGGACAGGGGTGGACTGAAGCTTTCTTT

d_gene: TRBD2
j_gene: TRBJ2-7
abundance: few
v_gene: TRBV6-5
CDR3aa: CASSYGVAGEQYF
CDR3nt: TGTGCCAGCAGTTACGGAGTAGCGGGAGAGCAGTACTTC

d_gene: TRBD2
j_gene: TRBJ2-1
abundance: few
v_gene: TRBV29-1
CDR3aa: CSDGTSYNEQFF
CDR3nt: TGCAGCGATGGGACTAGCTACAATGAGCAGTTCTTC

d_gene: NA
j_gene: TRBJ2-3
abundance: few
v_gene: TRBV5-1
CDR3aa: CASSLENTDTQYF
CDR3nt: TGCGCCAGCAGCTTGGAAAACACAGATACGCAGTATTTT

d_gene: TRBD2
j_gene: TRBJ2-3
abundance: NA
v_gene: TRBV27
CDR3aa: CASSIKLAGRTDTQYF
CDR3nt: TGTGCCAGCAGTATAAAGCTAGCGGGGAGGACAGATACGCAGTATTTT

d_gene: NA
j_gene: TRBJ2-3
abundance: many
v_gene: TRBV7-3
CDR3aa: CASSLTAGTDTQYF
CDR3nt: TGTGCCAGCAGCTTAACTGCGGGCACAGATACGCAGTATTTT